This T cell receptor (beta chain) was observed in a study of shared clonotypes between healthy human individuals. Splitting of each subset's genomic DNA was done evenly across several immunoSEQ plates. An approximately 200 ng quantity of DNA, tens of thousands of T cell genomes, went into the sorted-subset replicate PCRs. As processed by the authors: Owing to the provision of junction-only sequences devoid of quality scores by immunoSEQ, filtering differed. Generated by immunoSEQ multiplex PCR, the TCRdb table keeps only in-frame clones and is missing some. Clone size and V and J calls were adopted from that table, with D and trimming inferred from the DNA. The sample lists fewer than 700,000 clones, roughly 96% occurring once. CD45RO negativity and positive selection for CCR7 defined naive CD8 cells, a population that excluded terminally differentiated effector memory CD45RA+ cells. This CDR3 is 11 amino acids long. Germline values: CDR1 LNHDA, CDR2 SQIVND (reference sequence). With 7 bases removed from V and 8 bases from J, the gap between germline ends came to 11 bases.

This clonotype was obtained from a woman in her twenties or thirties in good health. The sequenced sample consisted of naive CD8+ T cells sorted from blood. This rearrangement joins TRBV19 to TRBJ1-1, with a possible D match to TRBD1 (5 bases). The DNA of the CDR3 is TGTGCCAGTACCATCTGGGGGGAAGCTTTCTTT. Translated: CASTIWGEAFF.